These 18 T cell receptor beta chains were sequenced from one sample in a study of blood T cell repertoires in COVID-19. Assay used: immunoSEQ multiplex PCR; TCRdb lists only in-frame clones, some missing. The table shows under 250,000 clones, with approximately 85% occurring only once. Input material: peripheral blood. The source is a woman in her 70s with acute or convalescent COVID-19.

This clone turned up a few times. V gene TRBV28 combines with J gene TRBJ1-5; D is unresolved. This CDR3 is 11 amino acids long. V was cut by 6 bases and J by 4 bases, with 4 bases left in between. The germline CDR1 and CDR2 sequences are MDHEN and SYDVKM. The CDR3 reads CASSTNQPQHF. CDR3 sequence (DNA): TGTGCCAGCAGCACTAATCAGCCCCAGCATTTT. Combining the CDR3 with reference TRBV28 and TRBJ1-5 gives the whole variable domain DVKVTQSSRYLVKRTGEKVFLECVQDMDHENMFWYRQDPGLGLRLIYFSYDVKMKEKGDIPEGYSVSREKKERFSLILESASTNQTSMYLCASSTNQPQHFGDGTRLSIL.

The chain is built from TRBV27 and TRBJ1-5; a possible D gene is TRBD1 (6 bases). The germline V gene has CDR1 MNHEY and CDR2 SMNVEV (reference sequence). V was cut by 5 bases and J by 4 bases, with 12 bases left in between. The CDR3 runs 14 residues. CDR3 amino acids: CASSQQGTNQPQHF. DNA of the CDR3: TGTGCCAGCAGTCAGCAGGGGACAAATCAGCCCCAGCATTTT.

CDR3 in amino acids: CAISESDRGLYNEQFF. The CDR3 nucleotides are TGTGCCATCAGTGAGTCCGACAGGGGCCTATACAATGAGCAGTTCTTC. V gene TRBV10-3 combines with J gene TRBJ2-1; 8 nucleotides match TRBD1. This CDR3 has 16 residues. V trimming: 0 bases; J trimming: 4 bases; junction bases outside the gene matches: 5. Germline-derived CDR1 and CDR2 are ENHRY and SYGVKD.

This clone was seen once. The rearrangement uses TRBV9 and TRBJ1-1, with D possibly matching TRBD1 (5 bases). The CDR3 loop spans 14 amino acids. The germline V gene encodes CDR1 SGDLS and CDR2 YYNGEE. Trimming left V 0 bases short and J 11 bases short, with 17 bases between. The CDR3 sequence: CASSVEGIGTKAFF. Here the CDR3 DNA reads TGTGCCAGCAGCGTAGAAGGTATCGGGACTAAGGCTTTCTTT.

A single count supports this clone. The DNA for the CDR3 is TGTGCCAGCAGTTGGGGACAGGGGGCGCAGAATGAGCAGTTCTTC. Protein product: CASSWGQGAQNEQFF. The chain is built from TRBV6-6 and TRBJ2-1, with TRBD1 identical over 12 bases. Germline V lookup: CDR1 MNHNY, CDR2 SVGAGI (reference sequence). After removal of 4 bases from V and 7 bases from J, the junction contained 5 bases not matched to a gene. The CDR3 covers 15 residues.

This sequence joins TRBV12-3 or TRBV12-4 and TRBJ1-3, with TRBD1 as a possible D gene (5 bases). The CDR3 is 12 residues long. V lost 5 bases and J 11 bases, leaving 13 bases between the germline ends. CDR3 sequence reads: CASSPGGPAIYF. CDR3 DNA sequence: TGTGCCAGCAGTCCCGGGGGTCCCGCCATATATTTT.

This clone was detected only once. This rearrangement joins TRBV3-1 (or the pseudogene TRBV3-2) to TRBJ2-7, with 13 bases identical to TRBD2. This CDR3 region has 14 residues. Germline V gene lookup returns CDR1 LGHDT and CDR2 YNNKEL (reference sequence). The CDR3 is CVAPGTSGVYEQYF. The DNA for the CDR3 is TGTGTGGCCCCCGGGACTAGCGGGGTATACGAGCAGTACTTC.

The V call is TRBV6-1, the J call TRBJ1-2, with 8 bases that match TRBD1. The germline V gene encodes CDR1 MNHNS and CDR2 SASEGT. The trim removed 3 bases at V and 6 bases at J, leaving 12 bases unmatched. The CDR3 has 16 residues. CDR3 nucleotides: TGTGCCAGCAGTGACAACTTTCTCCAGACAGGGGATGGCTACACCTTC. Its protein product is CASSDNFLQTGDGYTF.

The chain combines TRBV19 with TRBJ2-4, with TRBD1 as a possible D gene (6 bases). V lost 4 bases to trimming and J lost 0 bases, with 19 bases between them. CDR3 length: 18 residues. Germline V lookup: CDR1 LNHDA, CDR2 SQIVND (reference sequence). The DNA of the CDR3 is TGTGCCAGTAGTACAGGGGTCACCCCGAGGCTAGCCAAAAACATTCAGTACTTC. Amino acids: CASSTGVTPRLAKNIQYF.

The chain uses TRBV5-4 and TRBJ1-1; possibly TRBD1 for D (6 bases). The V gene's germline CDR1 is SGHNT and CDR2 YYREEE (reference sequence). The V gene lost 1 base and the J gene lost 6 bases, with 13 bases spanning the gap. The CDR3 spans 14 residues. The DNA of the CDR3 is TGTGCCAGCAGCTTGATGGGGGCGAGGGCTGAAGCTTTCTTT. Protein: CASSLMGARAEAFF. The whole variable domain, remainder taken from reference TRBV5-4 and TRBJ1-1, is ETGVTQSPTHLIKTRGQQVTLRCSSQSGHNTVSWYQQALGQGPQFIFQYYREEENGRGNFPPRFSGLQFPNYSSELNVNALELDDSALYLCASSLMGARAEAFFGQGTRLTVV.

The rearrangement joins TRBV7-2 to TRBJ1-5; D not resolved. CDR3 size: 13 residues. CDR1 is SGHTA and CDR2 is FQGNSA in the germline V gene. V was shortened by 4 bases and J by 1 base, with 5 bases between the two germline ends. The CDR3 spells CASSWASNQPQHF. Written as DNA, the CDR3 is TGTGCCAGCAGCTGGGCCAGCAATCAGCCCCAGCATTTT.

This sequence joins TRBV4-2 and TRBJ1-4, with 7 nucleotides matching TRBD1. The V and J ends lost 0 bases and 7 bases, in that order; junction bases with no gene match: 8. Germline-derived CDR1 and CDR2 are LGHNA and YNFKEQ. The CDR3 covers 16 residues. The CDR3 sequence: CASSQDGTGDGEKLFF. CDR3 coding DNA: TGTGCCAGCAGCCAAGATGGCACAGGGGATGGTGAAAAACTGTTTTTT.

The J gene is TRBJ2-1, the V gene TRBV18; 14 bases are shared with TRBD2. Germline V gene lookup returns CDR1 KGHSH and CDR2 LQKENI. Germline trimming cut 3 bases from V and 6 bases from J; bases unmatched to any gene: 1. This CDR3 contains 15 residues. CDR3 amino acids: CASSPTSGGANEQFF. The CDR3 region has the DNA TGTGCCAGCTCACCGACTAGCGGGGGGGCCAATGAGCAGTTCTTC.

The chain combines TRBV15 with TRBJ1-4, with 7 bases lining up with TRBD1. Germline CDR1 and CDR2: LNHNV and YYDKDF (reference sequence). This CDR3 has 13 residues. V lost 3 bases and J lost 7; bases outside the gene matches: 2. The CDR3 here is CATSSRDSEKLFF. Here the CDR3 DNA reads TGTGCCACCAGCAGCAGGGACAGTGAAAAACTGTTTTTT.

This chain's CDR3 is CASSQQGNLAKNIQYF. CDR3 nucleotides: TGTGCCAGCAGCCAACAGGGAAACTTAGCCAAAAACATTCAGTACTTC. The rearrangement uses TRBV7-2 and TRBJ2-4; D may be TRBD1 (6 bases). This CDR3 comprises 16 residues. Germline-derived CDR1 and CDR2 are SGHTA and FQGNSA. The V end was cut by 5 bases, the J end by 0 bases, with 14 bases between.

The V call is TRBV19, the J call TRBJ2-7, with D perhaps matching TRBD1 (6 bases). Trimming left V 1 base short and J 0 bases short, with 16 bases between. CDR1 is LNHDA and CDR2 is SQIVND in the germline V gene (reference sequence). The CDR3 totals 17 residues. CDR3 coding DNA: TGTGCCAGTAGTATAGGGTCATCGGGACACTTCTCCTACGAGCAGTACTTC. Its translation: CASSIGSSGHFSYEQYF.

CDR3 sequence reads: CASSLSQGATEAFF. In DNA form, the CDR3 reads TGTGCCAGCAGCTTGAGCCAGGGGGCTACTGAAGCTTTCTTT. V gene TRBV5-5 combines with J gene TRBJ1-1; 8 nucleotides line up with TRBD1. The V gene's germline CDR1 is SGHKS and CDR2 YYEKEE (reference sequence). The CDR3 runs 14 residues. V lost 1 base to trimming and J lost 5 bases; unmatched junction nucleotides: 4.

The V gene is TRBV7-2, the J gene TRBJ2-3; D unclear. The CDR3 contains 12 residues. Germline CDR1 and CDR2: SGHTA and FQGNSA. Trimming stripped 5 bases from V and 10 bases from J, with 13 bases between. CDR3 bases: TGTGCCAGCAGCGAGAGAGGTGCTGCGCAGTATTTT. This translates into CASSERGAAQYF.